This T cell receptor (beta chain) was captured in a study of control samples from healthy donors and cancer patients. The germline CDR1 and CDR2 sequences are SGHVS and FQNEAQ. The CDR3 runs to 16 residues. The V end lost 7 bases, the J end lost 6 bases, and 24 bases lay between the germline ends. Profiled with immunoSEQ multiplex PCR; TCRdb holds only in-frame clones, not every one. The sample contains 65,000 to 75,000 clones, more than 75% of which appear only once. Sequencing was done on a sample of blood. This chain uses TRBV7-8 with TRBJ2-5; no definite D call. The sequence was obtained from a woman aged 45 to 65 in good health. The DNA for the CDR3 is TGTGCCAGCACCCAACAGTTGGGTTTGCTGCATAAGACCCAGTACTTC. The encoded protein is CASTQQLGLLHKTQYF. Full variable domain (remainder filled in from reference TRBV7-8 and TRBJ2-5): GAGVSQSPRYKVAKRGQDVALRCDPISGHVSLFWYQQALGQGPEFLTYFQNEAQLDKSGLPSDRFFAERPEGSVSTLKIQRTQQEDSAVYLCASTQQLGLLHKTQYFGPGTRLLVL.